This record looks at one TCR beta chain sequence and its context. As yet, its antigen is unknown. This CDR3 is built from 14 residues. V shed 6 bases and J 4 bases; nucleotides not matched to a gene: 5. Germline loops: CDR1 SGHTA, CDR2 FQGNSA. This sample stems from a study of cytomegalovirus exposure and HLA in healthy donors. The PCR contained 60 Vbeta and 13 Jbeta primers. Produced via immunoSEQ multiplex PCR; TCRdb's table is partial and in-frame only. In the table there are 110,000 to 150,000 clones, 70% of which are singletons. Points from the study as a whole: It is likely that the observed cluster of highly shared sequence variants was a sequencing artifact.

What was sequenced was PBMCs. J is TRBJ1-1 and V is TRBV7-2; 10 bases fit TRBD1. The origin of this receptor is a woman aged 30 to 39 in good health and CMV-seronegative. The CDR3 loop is CASRPDRGPTEAFF. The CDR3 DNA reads TGTGCCAGCAGACCCGACAGGGGGCCCACTGAAGCTTTCTTT.